This T cell receptor (beta chain) was profiled in a study of T-cell memory formation after mild COVID-19. The germline V gene has CDR1 SGHVS and CDR2 FNYEAQ. The CDR3 has 16 amino acids. V was cut by 1 base and J by 0 bases, with 13 bases left in between. TCRdb re-called the 5' RACE reads with MiXCR, one entry per CDR3 protein. The data contain 350,000 to 400,000 distinct CDR3 sequences, approximately 15% of them singletons. The receptor's source is a man younger than 35 who had mild COVID-19 (a few samples of this study predate the infection). Cell type and time point are not known. The sample comprised PBMCs or a T cell subset sorted from them (not recorded which). This chain joins TRBV7-6 and TRBJ2-7; TRBD1 might be the D (5 bases). CDR3 sequence reads: CASSLDQGALSYEQYF. DNA for the CDR3: TGTGCCAGCAGCTTAGATCAAGGGGCCCTCTCCTACGAGCAGTACTTC.